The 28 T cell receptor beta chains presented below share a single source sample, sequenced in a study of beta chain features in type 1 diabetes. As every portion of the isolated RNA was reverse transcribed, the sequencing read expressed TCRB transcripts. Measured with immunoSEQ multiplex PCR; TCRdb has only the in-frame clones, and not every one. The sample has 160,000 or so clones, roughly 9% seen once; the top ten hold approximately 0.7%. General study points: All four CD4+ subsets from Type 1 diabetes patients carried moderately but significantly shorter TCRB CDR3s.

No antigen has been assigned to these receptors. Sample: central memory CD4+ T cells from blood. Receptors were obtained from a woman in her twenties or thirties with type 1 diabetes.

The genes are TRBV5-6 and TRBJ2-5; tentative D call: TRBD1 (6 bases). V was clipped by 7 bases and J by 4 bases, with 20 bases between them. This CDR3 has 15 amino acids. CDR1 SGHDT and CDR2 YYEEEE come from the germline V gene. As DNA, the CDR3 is TGTGCCAGCTCTTCAAGGTGGACAGCTATAGAGACCCAGTACTTC. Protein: CASSSRWTAIETQYF.

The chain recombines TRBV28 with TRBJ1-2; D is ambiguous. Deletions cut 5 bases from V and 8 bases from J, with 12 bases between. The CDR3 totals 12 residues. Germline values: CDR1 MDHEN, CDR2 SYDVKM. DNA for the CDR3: TGTGCCAGCAGTCTTCAGGTCCGGGGCTACACCTTC. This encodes CASSLQVRGYTF.

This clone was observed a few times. As DNA, the CDR3 is TGTGCTAGTGGTTCCCTAGCCGAATTGCTAGCCAAAAACATTCAGTACTTC. This codes for CASGSLAELLAKNIQYF. This chain joins TRBV12-5 and TRBJ2-4, with D perhaps matching TRBD2 (5 bases). Trimming removed 4 bases from V and 0 bases from J, with 16 bases in between. Germline V gene sequence: CDR1 LGHNT, CDR2 FRNRAP. This CDR3 comprises 17 residues. The full variable domain, with the rest looked up from reference TRBV12-5 and TRBJ2-4, is DARVTQTPRHKVTEMGQEVTMRCQPILGHNTVFWYRQTMMQGLELLAYFRNRAPLDDSGMPKDRFSAEMPDATLATLKIQPSEPRDSAVYFCASGSLAELLAKNIQYFGAGTRLSVL.

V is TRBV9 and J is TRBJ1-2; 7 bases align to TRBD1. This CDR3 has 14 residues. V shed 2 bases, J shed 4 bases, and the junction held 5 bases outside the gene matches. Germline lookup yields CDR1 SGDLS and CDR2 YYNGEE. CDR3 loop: CASSVMSGGYGYTF. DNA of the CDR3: TGTGCCAGCAGCGTTATGTCAGGGGGCTATGGCTACACCTTC.

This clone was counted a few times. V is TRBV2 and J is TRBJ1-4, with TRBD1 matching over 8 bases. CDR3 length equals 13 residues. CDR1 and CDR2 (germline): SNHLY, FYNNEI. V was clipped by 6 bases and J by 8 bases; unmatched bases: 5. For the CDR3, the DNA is TGTGCCAGCAGGGGACAGGACGGCGAAAAACTGTTTTTT. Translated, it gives CASRGQDGEKLFF.

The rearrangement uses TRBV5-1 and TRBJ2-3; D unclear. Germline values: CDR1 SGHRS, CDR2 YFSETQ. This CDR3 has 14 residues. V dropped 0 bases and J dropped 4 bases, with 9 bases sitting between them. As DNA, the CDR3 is TGCGCCAGCAGCTTGGCGATGACTTCAGATACGCAGTATTTT. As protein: CASSLAMTSDTQYF.

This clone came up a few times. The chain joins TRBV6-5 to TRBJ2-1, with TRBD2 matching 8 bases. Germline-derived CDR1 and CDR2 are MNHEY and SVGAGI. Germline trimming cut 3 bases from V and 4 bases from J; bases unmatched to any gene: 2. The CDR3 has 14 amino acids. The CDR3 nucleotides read TGTGCCAGCAGTTATAGCGGGATATACAATGAGCAGTTCTTC. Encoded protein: CASSYSGIYNEQFF.

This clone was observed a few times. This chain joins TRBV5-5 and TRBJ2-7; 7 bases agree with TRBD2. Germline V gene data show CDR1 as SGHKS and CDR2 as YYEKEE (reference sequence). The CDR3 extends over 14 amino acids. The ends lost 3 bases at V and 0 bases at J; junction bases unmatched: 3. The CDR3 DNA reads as TGTGCCAGCAGCTCCGCTAGCGGCTCCTACGAGCAGTACTTC. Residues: CASSSASGSYEQYF.

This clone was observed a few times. The CDR3 region is CSAQGATNEKLFF. The DNA of the CDR3 is TGCAGCGCGCAGGGGGCAACTAATGAAAAACTGTTTTTT. This chain links TRBV29-1 with TRBJ1-4; 7 bases are a match to TRBD1. Germline V gives CDR1 SQVTM, CDR2 ANQGSEA. The CDR3 runs to 13 residues. Losses at the gene ends were 7 bases for V and 0 bases for J; bases not matched to a gene: 2. Full variable domain (outside the CDR3, taken from reference TRBV29-1 and TRBJ1-4): SAVISQKPSRDICQRGTSLTIQCQVDSQVTMMFWYRQQPGQSLTLIATANQGSEATYESGFVIDKFPISRPNLTFSTLTVSNMSPEDSSIYLCSAQGATNEKLFFGSGTQLSVL.

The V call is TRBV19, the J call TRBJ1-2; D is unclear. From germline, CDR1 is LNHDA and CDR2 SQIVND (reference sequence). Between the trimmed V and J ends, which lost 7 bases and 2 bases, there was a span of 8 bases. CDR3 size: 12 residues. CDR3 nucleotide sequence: TGTGCCAGTACCCCGAGAAACTATGGCTACACCTTC. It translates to CASTPRNYGYTF.

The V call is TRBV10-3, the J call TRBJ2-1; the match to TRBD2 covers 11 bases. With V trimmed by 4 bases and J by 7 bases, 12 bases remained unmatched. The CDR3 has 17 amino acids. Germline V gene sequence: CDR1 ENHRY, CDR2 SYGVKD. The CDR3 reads CAISGASGRNDDNEQFF. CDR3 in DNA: TGTGCCATCAGTGGGGCTAGCGGGAGGAATGATGATAATGAGCAGTTCTTC.

The DNA of the CDR3 is TGCGCCAGCAGCCCCAGGGCCGACCCGTCTAGTGGCTACACCTTC. This encodes CASSPRADPSSGYTF. The chain recombines TRBV5-1 with TRBJ1-2, with D possibly TRBD1 on 5 matching bases. Between the trimmed V and J ends, which lost 4 bases and 7 bases, there was a span of 20 bases. The CDR3 contains 15 residues. The V gene's germline CDR1 is SGHRS and CDR2 YFSETQ. Using reference TRBV5-1 and TRBJ1-2 for the parts outside the CDR3, the full variable domain is KAGVTQTPRYLIKTRGQQVTLSCSPISGHRSVSWYQQTPGQGLQFLFEYFSETQRNKGNFPGRFSGRQFSNSRSEMNVSTLELGDSALYLCASSPRADPSSGYTFGSGTRLTVV.

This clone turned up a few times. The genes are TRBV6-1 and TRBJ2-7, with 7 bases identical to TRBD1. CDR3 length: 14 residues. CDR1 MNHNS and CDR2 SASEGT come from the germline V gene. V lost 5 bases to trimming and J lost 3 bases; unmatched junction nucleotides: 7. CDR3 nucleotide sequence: TGTGCCAGCAGTTTTGACAGGGCTTACTACGAGCAGTACTTC. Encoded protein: CASSFDRAYYEQYF.

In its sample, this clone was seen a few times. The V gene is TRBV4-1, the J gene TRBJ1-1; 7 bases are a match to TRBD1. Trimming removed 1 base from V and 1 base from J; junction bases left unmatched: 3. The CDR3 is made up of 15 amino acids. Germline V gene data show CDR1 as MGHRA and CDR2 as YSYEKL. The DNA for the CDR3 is TGCGCCAGCAGCCAAGCCTGGGACAGGAACACTGAAGCTTTCTTT. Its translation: CASSQAWDRNTEAFF.

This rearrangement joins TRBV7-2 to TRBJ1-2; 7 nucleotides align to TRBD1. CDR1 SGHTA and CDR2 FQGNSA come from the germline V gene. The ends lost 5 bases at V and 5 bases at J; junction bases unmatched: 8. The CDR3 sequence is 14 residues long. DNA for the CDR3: TGTGCCAGCAGCGCGAGATCAGGGGGATATGGCTACACCTTC. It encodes CASSARSGGYGYTF.

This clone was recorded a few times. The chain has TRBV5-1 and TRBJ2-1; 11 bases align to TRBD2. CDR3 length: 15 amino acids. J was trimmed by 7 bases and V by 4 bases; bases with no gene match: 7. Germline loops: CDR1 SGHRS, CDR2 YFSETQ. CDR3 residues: CASSKLAGVGNEQFF. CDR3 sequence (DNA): TGCGCCAGCAGCAAACTAGCGGGAGTAGGAAATGAGCAGTTCTTC.

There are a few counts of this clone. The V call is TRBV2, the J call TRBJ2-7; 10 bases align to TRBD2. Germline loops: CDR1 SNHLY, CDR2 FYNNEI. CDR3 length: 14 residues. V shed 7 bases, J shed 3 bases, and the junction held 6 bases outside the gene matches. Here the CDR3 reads CASTGLAVYYEQYF. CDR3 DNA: TGTGCCAGCACTGGACTAGCGGTTTACTACGAGCAGTACTTC.

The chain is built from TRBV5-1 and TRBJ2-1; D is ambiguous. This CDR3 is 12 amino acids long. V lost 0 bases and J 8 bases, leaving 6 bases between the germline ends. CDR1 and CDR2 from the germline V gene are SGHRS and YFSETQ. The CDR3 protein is CASSLDAYEQFF. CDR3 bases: TGCGCCAGCAGCTTGGATGCGTATGAGCAGTTCTTC.

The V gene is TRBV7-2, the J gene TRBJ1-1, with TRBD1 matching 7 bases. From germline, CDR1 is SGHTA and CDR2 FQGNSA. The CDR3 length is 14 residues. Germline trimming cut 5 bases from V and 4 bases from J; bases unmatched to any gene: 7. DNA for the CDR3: TGTGCCAGCAGCGGACAGGTTTTGGGCACTGAAGCTTTCTTT. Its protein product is CASSGQVLGTEAFF.

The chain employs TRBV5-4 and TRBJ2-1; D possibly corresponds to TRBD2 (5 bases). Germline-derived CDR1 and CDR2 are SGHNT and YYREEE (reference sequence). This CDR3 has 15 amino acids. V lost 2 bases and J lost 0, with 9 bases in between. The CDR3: CASSLAVFSYNEQFF. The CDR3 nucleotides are TGTGCCAGCAGCTTAGCGGTCTTCTCCTACAATGAGCAGTTCTTC.

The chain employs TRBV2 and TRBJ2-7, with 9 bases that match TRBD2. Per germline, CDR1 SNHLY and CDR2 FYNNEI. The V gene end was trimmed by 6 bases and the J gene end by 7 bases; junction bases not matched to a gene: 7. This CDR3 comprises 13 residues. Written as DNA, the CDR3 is TGTGCCAGCAGAGCATGGACTAGCGTAGAGCAGTACTTC. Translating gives CASRAWTSVEQYF.

The CDR3 loop reads CASSFTGGTEAFF. Here the CDR3 DNA reads TGTGCCAGCAGTTTCACAGGGGGCACTGAAGCTTTCTTT. The chain carries TRBV27 and TRBJ1-1, with 8 bases aligning to TRBD1. J lost 4 bases, V lost 3 bases, and 1 base had no gene match. Germline CDR1 and CDR2: MNHEY and SMNVEV (reference sequence). CDR3 length equals 13 residues.

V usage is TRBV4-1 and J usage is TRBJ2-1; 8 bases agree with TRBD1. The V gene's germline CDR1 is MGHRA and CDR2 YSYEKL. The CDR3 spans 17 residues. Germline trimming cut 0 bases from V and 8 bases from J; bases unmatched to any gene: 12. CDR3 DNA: TGCGCCAGCAGCCAAGATACATCGCAGGGGGCCGGCGATGAGCAGTTCTTC. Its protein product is CASSQDTSQGAGDEQFF.

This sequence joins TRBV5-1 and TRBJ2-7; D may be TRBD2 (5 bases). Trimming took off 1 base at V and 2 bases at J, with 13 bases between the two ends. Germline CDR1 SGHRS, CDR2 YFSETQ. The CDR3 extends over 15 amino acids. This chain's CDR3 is CASSLWSGPTYEQYF. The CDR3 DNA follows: TGCGCCAGCAGCTTGTGGAGCGGACCTACCTACGAGCAGTACTTC.

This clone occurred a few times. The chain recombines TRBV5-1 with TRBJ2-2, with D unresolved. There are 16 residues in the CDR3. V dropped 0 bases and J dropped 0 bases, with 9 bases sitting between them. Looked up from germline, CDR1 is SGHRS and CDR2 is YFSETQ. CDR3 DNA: TGCGCCAGCAGCTTGGTGGTGACTTCGAACACCGGGGAGCTGTTTTTT. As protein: CASSLVVTSNTGELFF.

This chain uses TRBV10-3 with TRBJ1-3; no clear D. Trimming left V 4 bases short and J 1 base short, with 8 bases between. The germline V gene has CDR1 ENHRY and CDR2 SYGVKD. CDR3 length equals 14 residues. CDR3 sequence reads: CAISALSSGNTIYF. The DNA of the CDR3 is TGTGCCATCAGTGCTTTATCGTCTGGAAACACCATATATTTT.

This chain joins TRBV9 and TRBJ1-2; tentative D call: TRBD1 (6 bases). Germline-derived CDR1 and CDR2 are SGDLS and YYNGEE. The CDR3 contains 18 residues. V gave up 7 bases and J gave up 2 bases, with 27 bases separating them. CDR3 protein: CASAPYDGGGGSNYGYTF. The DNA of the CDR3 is TGTGCCAGCGCGCCCTACGACGGAGGGGGGGGGTCGAACTATGGCTACACCTTC.

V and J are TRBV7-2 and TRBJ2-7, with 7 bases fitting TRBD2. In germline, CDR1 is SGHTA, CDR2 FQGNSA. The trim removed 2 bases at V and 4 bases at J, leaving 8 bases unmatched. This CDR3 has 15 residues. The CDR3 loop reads CASSLSPSGVYEQYF. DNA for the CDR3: TGTGCCAGCAGCTTAAGTCCTAGCGGAGTATACGAGCAGTACTTC.